This T cell receptor beta chain was obtained from a study of T cells in tumors after PD-1 blockade. Across the whole study: Patients had no prior checkpoint blockade, systemic immunosuppressants, or anti-cancer therapy within 4 weeks. Some patients also took daily vismodegib 150 mg during anti-PD-1 treatment.

Libraries were prepared by immunoSEQ multiplex PCR; TCRdb keeps only in-frame clonotypes and omits some of them. The repertoire holds 55,000 to 65,000 clones, with over 75% as singletons. Regarding the study as a whole: Peripheral recruitment is suggested, as some novel exhausted tumor clones were in pre-treatment blood.

Concerning this clone itself: What it binds is unknown.

Template: tumor biopsy or peripheral blood genomic DNA, roughly 616-6,500 ng per sample. The specimen was PBMCs, collected before anti-PD-1 treatment. The receptor's source is a human donor with basal cell carcinoma.

This chain's CDR3 is CASSPRGTNYGYTF. CDR3 nucleotides: TGTGCCAGCAGTCCCCGGGGCACTAACTATGGCTACACCTTC. This sequence joins TRBV6-5 and TRBJ1-2; weak D call: TRBD1 (5 bases). The germline V gene has CDR1 MNHEY and CDR2 SVGAGI. The CDR3 is made up of 14 amino acids. V lost 5 bases and J lost 0, with 10 bases in between.